This TCR beta chain was recorded in a study of cytomegalovirus exposure and HLA in healthy donors. Study-wide results and limits: When analyzed later, a missense DCLRE1C variant was found to be linked to TCR beta V- and J-gene trimming. The dataset shows that most TCR sequences were rare, while some public TCRs occurred in many donors. The HLA-A and HLA-B alleles of most subjects were reportedly predicted accurately from TCR beta sequences.

A word on this clone: What it binds is unknown.

V lost 4 bases to trimming and J lost 5 bases; unmatched junction nucleotides: 5. The V gene's germline CDR1 is SGHTS and CDR2 YDEGEE. The CDR3 is 13 residues long. Both 60 Vbeta primers and 13 Jbeta primers went into the PCR. The repertoire was sequenced with immunoSEQ multiplex PCR; TCRdb's copy has only in-frame clones and lacks some. The sample consists of about 97,000 clones, 55% to 80% of them appearing once. The chain uses TRBV5-8 and TRBJ1-1, with 7 positions matching TRBD1. The TCR comes from a man between 40 and 49 years old in good health and CMV-seronegative. The material sequenced was PBMCs. The CDR3 DNA sequence: TGTGCCAGCAGCGTCTCAGGGGGAACTGAAGCTTTCTTT. Its protein is CASSVSGGTEAFF.